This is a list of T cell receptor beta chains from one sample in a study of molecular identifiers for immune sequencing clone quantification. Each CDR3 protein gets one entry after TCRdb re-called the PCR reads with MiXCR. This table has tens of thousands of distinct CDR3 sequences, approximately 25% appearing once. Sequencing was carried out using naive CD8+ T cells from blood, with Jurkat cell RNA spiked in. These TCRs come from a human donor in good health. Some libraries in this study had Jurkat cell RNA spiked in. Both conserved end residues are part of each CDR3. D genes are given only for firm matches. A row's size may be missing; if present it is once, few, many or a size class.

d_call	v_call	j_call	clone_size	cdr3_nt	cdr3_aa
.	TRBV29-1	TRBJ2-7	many	TGCAGCGTTGAGGACAACCAAGCCGAGCAGTACTTC	CSVEDNQAEQYF
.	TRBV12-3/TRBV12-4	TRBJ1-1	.	TGTGCCAGCAGTTTCGTAGGGTACTTGAACACTGAAGCTTTCTTT	CASSFVGYLNTEAFF
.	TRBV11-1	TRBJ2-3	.	TGTGCCAGCAGCTTATTTGGGAGAGGTAGCACAGATACGCAGTATTTT	CASSLFGRGSTDTQYF
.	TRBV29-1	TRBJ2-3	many	TGCAGCGTTGAACCAGTCAGGAGCACAGATACGCAGTATTTT	CSVEPVRSTDTQYF
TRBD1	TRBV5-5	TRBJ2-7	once	TGTGCCAGCAGCGGGAGACAGGGGGACGGCGAGCAGTACTTC	CASSGRQGDGEQYF
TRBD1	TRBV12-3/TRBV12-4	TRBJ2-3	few	TGTGCCAGCAGGCGGACAGGGAGCACAGATACGCAGTATTTT	CASRRTGSTDTQYF
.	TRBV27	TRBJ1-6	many	TGTGCCAGCAGTCCCATAACTCTGACCCGCTATAATTCACCCCTCCACTTT	CASSPITLTRYNSPLHF
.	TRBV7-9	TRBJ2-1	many	TGTGCCAGCAGCTTAGCCCCGGGAACAGGGACTGGTGATGAGCAGTTCTTC	CASSLAPGTGTGDEQFF
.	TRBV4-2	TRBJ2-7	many	TGTGCCAGCAGCCAACTAGCGAACTACGAGCAGTACTTC	CASSQLANYEQYF
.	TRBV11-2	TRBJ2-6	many	TGTGCCAGCAGCCGTGACTCTGGGGCCAACGTCCTGACTTTC	CASSRDSGANVLTF
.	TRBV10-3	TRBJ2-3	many	TGTGCCATCGTAGACGGGGAACGGTATACGCAGTATTTT	CAIVDGERYTQYF
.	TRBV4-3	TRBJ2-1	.	TGCGCCAGCAGCCAAGATCTGGCGCCCTCCTACAATGAGCAGTTCTTC	CASSQDLAPSYNEQFF
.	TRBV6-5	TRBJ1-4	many	TGTGCCAGCAGTTATGGGGGGGGCGGTGAAAAACTGTTTTTT	CASSYGGGGEKLFF
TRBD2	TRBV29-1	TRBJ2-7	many	TGCAGCGTTGAAGGTAGATCTAGCGGGGGGTCCTACGAGCAGTACTTC	CSVEGRSSGGSYEQYF
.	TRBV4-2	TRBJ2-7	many	TGTGCCAGCAGCCAGGCCACTTACGACCACGAGCAGTACTTC	CASSQATYDHEQYF
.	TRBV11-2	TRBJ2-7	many	TGTGCCAGCAGCTTAGATGGGTCCTACGAGCAGTACTTC	CASSLDGSYEQYF
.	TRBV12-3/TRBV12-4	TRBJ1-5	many	TGTGCCAGCAGTTTAGTCCCAGGGCGCAATCAGCCCCAGCATTTT	CASSLVPGRNQPQHF
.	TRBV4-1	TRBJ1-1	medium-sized	TGCGCCAGCAGCCAAGAGCCCAGCAGGACTGAAGCTTTCTTT	CASSQEPSRTEAFF
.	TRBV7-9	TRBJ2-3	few	TGTGCCAGCAGCTTAGTGGGGGCATGGGGCACAGATACGCAGTATTTT	CASSLVGAWGTDTQYF
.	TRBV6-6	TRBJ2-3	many	TGTGCCAGCAGTTATCTAAGGGGGGGCACAGATACGCAGTATTTT	CASSYLRGGTDTQYF
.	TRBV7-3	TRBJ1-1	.	TGTGCCAGCAGCTTAATGGGGGTGAGGGAGATGGACACTGAAGCTTTCTTT	CASSLMGVREMDTEAFF
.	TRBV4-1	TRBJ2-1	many	TGCGCCAGCAGCCAAGTGATCGGGATAGAGCAGTTCTTC	CASSQVIGIEQFF
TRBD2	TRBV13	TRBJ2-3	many	TGTGCCAGCAGCTTATCCCTAGCGGGAGTAGATACGCAGTATTTT	CASSLSLAGVDTQYF
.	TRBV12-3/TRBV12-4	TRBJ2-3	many	TGTGCCAGCAGTTCATCCTCTTGGGGGGATACGCAGTATTTT	CASSSSSWGDTQYF
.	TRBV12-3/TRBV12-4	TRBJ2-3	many	TGTGCCAGCAGTTGGGGTCTGTCGACAGATACGCAGTATTTT	CASSWGLSTDTQYF
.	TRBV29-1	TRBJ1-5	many	TGCAGCGTTGTGGGGGACAATCAGCCCCAGCATTTT	CSVVGDNQPQHF
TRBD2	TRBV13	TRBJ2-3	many	TGTGCCAGCAGCCAGGGACTAGCGGTAGCAGATACGCAGTATTTT	CASSQGLAVADTQYF
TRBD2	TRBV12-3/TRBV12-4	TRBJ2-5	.	TGTGCCAGCAGTGTCTGGGAGGCGGGAGGCCAACAAGAGACCCAGTACTTC	CASSVWEAGGQQETQYF
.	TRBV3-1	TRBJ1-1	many	TGTGCCAGCAGCCAAGGACCTGAAGCTTTCTTT	CASSQGPEAFF
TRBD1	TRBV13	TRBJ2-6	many	TGTGCCAGCAGCTCCGGACAGGCTGCTGGGGCCAACGTCCTGACTTTC	CASSSGQAAGANVLTF
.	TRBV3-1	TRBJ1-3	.	TGTGCCAGCAGCCCCTACGCCCAAAACACCATATATTTT	CASSPYAQNTIYF
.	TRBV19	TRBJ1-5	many	TGTGCCAGTAGTGTGTCTTATAGCAATCAGCCCCAGCATTTT	CASSVSYSNQPQHF
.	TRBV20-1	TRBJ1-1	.	TGCAGTGCTACGGCTTTCGGCACTGAAGCTTTCTTT	CSATAFGTEAFF
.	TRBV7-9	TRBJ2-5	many	TGTGCCAGCAGCTCATCGGGGACCCAAGAGACCCAGTACTTC	CASSSSGTQETQYF
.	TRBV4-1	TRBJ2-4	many	TGCGCCAGCAGCCATGAGACCGGGACACCGGAAAACATTCAGTACTTC	CASSHETGTPENIQYF
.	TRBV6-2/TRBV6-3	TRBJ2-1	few	TGTGCCAGCAGTCCTCGTATGGGAGTCAATGAGCAGTTCTTC	CASSPRMGVNEQFF
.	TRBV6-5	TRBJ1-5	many	TGTGCCAGCAGTTACTCGATTGGGACCGATCAGCCCCAGCATTTT	CASSYSIGTDQPQHF
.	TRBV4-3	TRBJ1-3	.	TGCGCCCGCAGCCAAGCAAAAACTGGGCCGACTCGAAACACCATATATTTT	CARSQAKTGPTRNTIYF
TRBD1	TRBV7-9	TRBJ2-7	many	TGTGCCAGCAGCCCGGGACAGCTCTACTCCTACGAGCAGTACTTC	CASSPGQLYSYEQYF
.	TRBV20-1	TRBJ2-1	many	TGCAGTGCTAGGGAGGGGCGGGCGAGCTCCTACAATGAGCAGTTCTTC	CSAREGRASSYNEQFF